This is a list of T cell receptor beta chains from one sample in a study of blood T cell repertoires in COVID-19. Sequencing used immunoSEQ multiplex PCR; TCRdb keeps in-frame clones, though not all of them. The table includes about 97,000 clones, 75% to 95% detected once. Sample: peripheral blood. The receptors derive from a man aged 55 to 70 with acute or convalescent COVID-19. The CDR3 runs from the conserved cysteine through the conserved F or W. Fields, in order: D gene, clone size, V gene, CDR3 length, J gene, CDR3 DNA, CDR3 protein. The D gene is left open where the match is weak. Some rows mark clone size as missing; the rest say once, few, many or name a class of expanded clone.

TRBD1	NA	TRBV5-1	15	TRBJ1-4	TGCGCCAGCAGCTTACAGGGGGGCGGGGATGAAAAACTGTTTTTT	CASSLQGGGDEKLFF
NA	NA	TRBV21-1	16	TRBJ1-1	TGTGCCAGCAGCATAGGGACAGGGGCGGGGAACACTGAAGCTTTCTTT	CASSIGTGAGNTEAFF
TRBD1	NA	TRBV7-6	16	TRBJ1-4	TGTGCCAGCAGCTCTTTACCGGGACAGGGGACAGAAAAACTGTTTTTT	CASSSLPGQGTEKLFF
NA	NA	TRBV14	14	TRBJ1-2	TGTGCCAGCAGCCAAGATCGGGGGACTGCGGTCCGGACCTTC	CASSQDRGTAVRTF
TRBD1	once	TRBV6-2/TRBV6-3	15	TRBJ1-2	TGTGCCACCATCCCCTTGGGACAGGGGAACTATGGCTACACCTTC	CATIPLGQGNYGYTF
TRBD1	NA	TRBV5-1	13	TRBJ2-7	TGCGCCAGCAGCTTGGCCACAGGGGTCGAGCAGTACTTC	CASSLATGVEQYF
TRBD1	NA	TRBV5-1	15	TRBJ1-3	TGCGCCAGCAGCCTAACAGGGGGCAGTGGAAACACCATATATTTT	CASSLTGGSGNTIYF
NA	NA	TRBV5-1	15	TRBJ2-1	TGCGCCAGCAGCTCCCGGGACATGGCCTACAATGAGCAGTTCTTC	CASSSRDMAYNEQFF
TRBD1	NA	TRBV6-5	15	TRBJ1-2	TGTGCCAGCAGCCGAGCGACAGGGGGTAGCTATGGCTACACCTTC	CASSRATGGSYGYTF
TRBD1	NA	TRBV7-9	15	TRBJ1-1	TGTGCCAGCAGCCCCATAACAGGGGGCTACACTGAAGCTTTCTTT	CASSPITGGYTEAFF